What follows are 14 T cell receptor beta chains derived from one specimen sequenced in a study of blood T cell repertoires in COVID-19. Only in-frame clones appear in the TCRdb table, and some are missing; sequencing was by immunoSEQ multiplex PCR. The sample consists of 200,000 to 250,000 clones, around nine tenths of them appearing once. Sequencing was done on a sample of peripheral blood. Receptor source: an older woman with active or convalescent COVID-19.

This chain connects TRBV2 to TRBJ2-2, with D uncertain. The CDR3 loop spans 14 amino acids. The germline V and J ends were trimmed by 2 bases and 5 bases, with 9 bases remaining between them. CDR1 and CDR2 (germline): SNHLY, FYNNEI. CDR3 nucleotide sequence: TGTGCCAGCAGTGAAATGTCGGGTACCGGGGAGCTGTTTTTT. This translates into CASSEMSGTGELFF.

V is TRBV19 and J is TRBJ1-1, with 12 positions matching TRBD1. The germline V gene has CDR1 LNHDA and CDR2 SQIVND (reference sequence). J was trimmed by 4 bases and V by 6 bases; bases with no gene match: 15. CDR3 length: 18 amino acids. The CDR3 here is CASSRPGQGAGMGTEAFF. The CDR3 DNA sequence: TGTGCCAGTAGCCGGCCGGGACAGGGGGCGGGAATGGGCACTGAAGCTTTCTTT.

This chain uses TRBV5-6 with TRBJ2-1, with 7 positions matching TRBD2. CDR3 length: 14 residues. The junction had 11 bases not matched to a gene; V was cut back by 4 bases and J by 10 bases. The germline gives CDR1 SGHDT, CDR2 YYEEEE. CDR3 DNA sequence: TGTGCCAGCAGCATCAGAATGGGGGGGAGAGAGCAGTTCTTC. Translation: CASSIRMGGREQFF.

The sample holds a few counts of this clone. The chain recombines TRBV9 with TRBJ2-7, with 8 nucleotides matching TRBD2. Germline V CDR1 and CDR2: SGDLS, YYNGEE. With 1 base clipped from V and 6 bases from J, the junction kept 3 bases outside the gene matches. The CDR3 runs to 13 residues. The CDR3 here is CASSVTSGSEQYF. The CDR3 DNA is TGTGCCAGCAGCGTAACTAGCGGAAGCGAGCAGTACTTC.

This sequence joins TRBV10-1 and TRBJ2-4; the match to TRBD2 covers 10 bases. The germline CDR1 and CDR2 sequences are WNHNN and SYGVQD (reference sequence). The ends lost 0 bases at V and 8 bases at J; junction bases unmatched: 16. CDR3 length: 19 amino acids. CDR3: CASSESTTLVAGGRDIQYF. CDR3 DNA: TGCGCCAGCAGTGAGTCGACGACTCTTGTAGCGGGGGGCCGGGACATTCAGTACTTC.

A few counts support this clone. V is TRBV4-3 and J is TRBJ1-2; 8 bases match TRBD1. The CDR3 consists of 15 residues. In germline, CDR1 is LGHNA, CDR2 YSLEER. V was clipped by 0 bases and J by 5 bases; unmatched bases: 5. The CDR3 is CASSQDRTGKYGYTF. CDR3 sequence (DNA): TGCGCCAGCAGCCAAGATCGGACAGGGAAATATGGCTACACCTTC.

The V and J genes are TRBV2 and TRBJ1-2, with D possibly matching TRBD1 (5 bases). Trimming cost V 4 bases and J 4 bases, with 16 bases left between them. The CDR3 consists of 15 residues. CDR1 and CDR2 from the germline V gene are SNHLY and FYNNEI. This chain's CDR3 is CASSGSGRASYGYTF. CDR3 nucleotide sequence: TGTGCCAGCAGTGGGTCTGGCAGGGCCTCCTATGGCTACACCTTC.

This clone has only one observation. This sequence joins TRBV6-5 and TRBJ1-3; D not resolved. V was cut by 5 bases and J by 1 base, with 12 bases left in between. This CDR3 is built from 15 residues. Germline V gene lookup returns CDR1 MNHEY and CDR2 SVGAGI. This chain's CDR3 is CASSPDMVSGNTIYF. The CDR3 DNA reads TGTGCCAGCAGTCCCGACATGGTTTCTGGAAACACCATATATTTT.

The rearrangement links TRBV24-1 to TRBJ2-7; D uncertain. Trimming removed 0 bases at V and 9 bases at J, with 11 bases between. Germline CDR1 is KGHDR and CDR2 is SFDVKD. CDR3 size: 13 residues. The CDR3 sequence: CATSDLSSLGQYF. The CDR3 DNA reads TGTGCCACCAGTGATTTGAGTTCCCTCGGGCAGTACTTC.

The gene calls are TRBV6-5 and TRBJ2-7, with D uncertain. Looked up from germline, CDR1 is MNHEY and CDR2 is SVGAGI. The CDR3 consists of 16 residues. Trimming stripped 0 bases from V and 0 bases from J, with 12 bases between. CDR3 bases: TGTGCCAGCAGTTACTCCCTTACCACCGGCTCCTACGAGCAGTACTTC. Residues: CASSYSLTTGSYEQYF.

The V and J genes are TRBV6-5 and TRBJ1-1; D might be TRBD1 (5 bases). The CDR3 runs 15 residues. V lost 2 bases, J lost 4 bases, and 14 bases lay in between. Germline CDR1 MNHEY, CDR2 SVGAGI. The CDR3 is CASSYSQGPSTEAFF. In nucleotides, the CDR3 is TGTGCCAGCAGTTACAGTCAGGGCCCGAGCACTGAAGCTTTCTTT.

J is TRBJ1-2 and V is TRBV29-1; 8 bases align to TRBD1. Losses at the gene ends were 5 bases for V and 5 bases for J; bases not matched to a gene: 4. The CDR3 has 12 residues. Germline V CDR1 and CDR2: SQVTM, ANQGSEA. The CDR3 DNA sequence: TGCAGCGTTAACAGGGGGGCATATGGCTACACCTTC. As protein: CSVNRGAYGYTF.

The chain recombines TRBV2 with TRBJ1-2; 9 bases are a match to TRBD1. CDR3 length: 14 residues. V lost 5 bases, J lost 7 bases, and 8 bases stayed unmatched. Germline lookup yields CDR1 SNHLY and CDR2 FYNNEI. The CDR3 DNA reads TGTGCCAGCAGTTCCTTACAGGGGGCTAGTGGCTACACCTTC. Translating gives CASSSLQGASGYTF. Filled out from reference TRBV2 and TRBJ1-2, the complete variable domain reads EPEVTQTPSHQVTQMGQEVILRCVPISNHLYFYWYRQILGQKVEFLVSFYNNEISEKSEIFDDQFSVERPDGSNFTLKIRSTKLEDSAMYFCASSSLQGASGYTFGSGTRLTVV.

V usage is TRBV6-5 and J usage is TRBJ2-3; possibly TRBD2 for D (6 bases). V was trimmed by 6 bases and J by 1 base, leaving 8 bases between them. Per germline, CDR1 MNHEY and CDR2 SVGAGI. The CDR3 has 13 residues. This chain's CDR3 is CASSTGGTDTQYF. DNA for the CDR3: TGTGCCAGCAGCACGGGGGGCACAGATACGCAGTATTTT.